The entry below gives a single T cell receptor (beta chain) sequence along with its context. This sample stems from a study of T cell changes during pregnancy in multiple sclerosis. The table came from immunoSEQ multiplex PCR; TCRdb's copy has only in-frame clones and leaves some out. The table lists about 75,000 clones, around nine tenths of them singletons, with about 0.45% in the top ten. Germline V gives CDR1 SGHTA, CDR2 FQGNSA. V was clipped by 1 base and J by 3 bases, with 10 bases between them. This CDR3 is built from 14 residues. The chain couples TRBV7-2 to TRBJ2-7, with D unclear. This receptor was taken from a female donor with multiple sclerosis, enrolled in a pregnancy study. This specimen consisted of CD4+ T cells from peripheral blood mononuclear cells, obtained before pregnancy. CDR3 amino acids: CASSLGGTFYEQYF. CDR3 bases: TGTGCCAGCAGCTTAGGCGGTACCTTCTACGAGCAGTACTTC.